The present entry profiles one T cell receptor (beta chain) with its context. This specimen includes other DNA sequences encoding the same CDR3. Trimming took 6 bases from V and 5 from J, leaving 13 bases between them. This CDR3 has 13 residues. Germline V gene data show CDR1 as MDHEN and CDR2 as SYDVKM. The record originates from a study of blood T cell repertoires in COVID-19. For the study at large: The study drew acute and convalescent COVID-19 samples from the United States, Italy and Spain. Sample material is recorded as cDNA or gDNA derived from T cells, B-cell-depleted T cells, or PBMCs.

Some clones are missing from TCRdb's copy, which holds only in-frame ones; the method was immunoSEQ multiplex PCR. The data hold a few hundred thousand clones, with roughly 84% observed a single time. The gene calls are TRBV28 and TRBJ1-1; D remains ambiguous. The clonotype comes from a woman in her forties or fifties with acute or convalescent COVID-19. The source material was peripheral blood. CDR3 DNA sequence: TGTGCCAGCAGCCCGGTGGGAGGGACTGAAGCTTTCTTT. Its translation is CASSPVGGTEAFF.